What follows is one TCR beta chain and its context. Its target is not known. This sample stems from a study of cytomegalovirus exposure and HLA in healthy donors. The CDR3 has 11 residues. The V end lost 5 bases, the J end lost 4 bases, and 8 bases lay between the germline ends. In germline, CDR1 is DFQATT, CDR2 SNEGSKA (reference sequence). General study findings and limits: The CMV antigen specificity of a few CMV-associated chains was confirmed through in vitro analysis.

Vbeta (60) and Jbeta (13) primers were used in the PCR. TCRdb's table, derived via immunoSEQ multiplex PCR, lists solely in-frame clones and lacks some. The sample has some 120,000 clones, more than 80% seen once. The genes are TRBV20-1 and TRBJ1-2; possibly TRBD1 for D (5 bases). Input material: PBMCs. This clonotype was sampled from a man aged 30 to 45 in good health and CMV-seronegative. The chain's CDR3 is CSAGGIYGYTF. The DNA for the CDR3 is TGCAGTGCTGGGGGGATCTATGGCTACACCTTC.